The entry below gives a single T cell receptor (beta chain) sequence along with its context. What it binds is not known. The data are from a study of radiation and T cells in renal cell carcinoma. Study findings and constraints: No pretreatment tumor biopsies were available for baseline clonotypes. Top tumor clonotypes rose in blood 2 weeks post-radiation, then contracted.

The CDR3 is 13 residues long. In germline, CDR1 is LNHDA, CDR2 SQIVND (reference sequence). V was pared by 6 bases and J by 8 bases, with 11 bases between. Data came from immunoSEQ multiplex PCR; TCRdb stores just in-frame clones and leaves some out. The table has 130,000 or so clones, less than 85% seen once. Noted time point: baseline pretreatment blood. The treatment was: 15 Gy SBRT to primary tumor, nephrectomy 4 weeks later. This renal cell carcinoma was of the clear cell type. V and J are TRBV19 and TRBJ1-6; D gene ambiguous. The input for sequencing was blood, taken from a patient whose treatment included radiotherapy and nephrectomy. The clonotype was recovered from a woman aged 45-59 years with renal cell carcinoma. In nucleotides, the CDR3 is TGTGCCAGTAGCGCGGGATCAGATTCACCCCTCCACTTT. Translation: CASSAGSDSPLHF.